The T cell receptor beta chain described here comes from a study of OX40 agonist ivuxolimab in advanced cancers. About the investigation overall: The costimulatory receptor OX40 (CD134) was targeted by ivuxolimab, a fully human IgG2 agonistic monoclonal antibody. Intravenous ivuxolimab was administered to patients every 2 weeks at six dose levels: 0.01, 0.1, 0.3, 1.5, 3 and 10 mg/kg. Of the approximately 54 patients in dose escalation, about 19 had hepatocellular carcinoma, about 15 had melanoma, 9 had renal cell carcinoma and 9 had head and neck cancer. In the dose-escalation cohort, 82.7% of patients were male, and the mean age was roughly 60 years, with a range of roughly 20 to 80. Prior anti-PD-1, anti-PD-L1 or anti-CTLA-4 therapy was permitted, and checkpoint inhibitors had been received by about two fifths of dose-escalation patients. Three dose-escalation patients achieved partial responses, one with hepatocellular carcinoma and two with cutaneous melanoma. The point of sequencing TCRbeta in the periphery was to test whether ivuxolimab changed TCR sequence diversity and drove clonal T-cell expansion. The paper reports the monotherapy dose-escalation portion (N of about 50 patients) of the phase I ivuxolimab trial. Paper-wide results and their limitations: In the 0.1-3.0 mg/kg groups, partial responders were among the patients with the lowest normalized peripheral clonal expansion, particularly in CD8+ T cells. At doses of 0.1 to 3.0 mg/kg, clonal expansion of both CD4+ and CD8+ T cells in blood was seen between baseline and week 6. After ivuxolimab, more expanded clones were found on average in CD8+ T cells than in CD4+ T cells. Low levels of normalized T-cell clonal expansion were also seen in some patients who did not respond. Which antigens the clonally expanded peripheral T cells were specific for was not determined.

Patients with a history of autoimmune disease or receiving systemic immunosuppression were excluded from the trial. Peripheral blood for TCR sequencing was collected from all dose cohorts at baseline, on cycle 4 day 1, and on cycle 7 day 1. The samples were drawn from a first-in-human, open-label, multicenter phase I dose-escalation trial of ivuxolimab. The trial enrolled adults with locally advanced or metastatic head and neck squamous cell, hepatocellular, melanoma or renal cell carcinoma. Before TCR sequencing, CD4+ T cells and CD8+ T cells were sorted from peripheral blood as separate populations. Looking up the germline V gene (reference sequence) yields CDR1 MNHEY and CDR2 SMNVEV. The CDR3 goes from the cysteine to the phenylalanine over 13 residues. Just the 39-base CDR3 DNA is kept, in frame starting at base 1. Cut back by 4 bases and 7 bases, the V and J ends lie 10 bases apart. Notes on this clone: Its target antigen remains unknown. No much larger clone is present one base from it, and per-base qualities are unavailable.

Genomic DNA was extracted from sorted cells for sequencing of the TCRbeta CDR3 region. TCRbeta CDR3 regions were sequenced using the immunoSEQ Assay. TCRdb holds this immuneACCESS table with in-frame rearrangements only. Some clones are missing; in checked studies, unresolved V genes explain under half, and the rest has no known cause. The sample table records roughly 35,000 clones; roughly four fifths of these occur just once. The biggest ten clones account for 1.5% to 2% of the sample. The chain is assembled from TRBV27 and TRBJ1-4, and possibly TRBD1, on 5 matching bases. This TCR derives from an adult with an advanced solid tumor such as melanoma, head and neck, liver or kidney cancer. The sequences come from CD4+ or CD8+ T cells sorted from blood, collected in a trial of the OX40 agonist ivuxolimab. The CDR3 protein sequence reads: CASSYRGGEKLFF. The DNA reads TGTGCCAGCAGTTATCGGGGCGGTGAAAAACTGTTTTTT.